One and the same sample provided the 2 T cell receptor beta chains below, sequenced in a study of T cell repertoires in cytomegalovirus infection. Via MiXCR, TCRdb re-called the reads, giving one row per CDR3 protein. The repertoire holds about a million distinct CDR3 sequences, with about 33% as singletons. The antigens these receptors bind are not known. Here the sequenced sample was cultured CD8+ T cells from PBMCs, taken from culture after CMV antigen stimulation. The receptors originated from a human donor in good health (CMV status not recorded). Some clones in this sample may be carry-over from other donors' samples.

The chain recombines TRBV3-1 with TRBJ2-3; maybe TRBD2 (5 bases). CDR3 length: 16 amino acids. Germline CDR1 LGHDT, CDR2 YNNKEL (reference sequence). Trimming took off 0 bases at V and 0 bases at J, with 10 bases between the two ends. CDR3 protein: CASSQEARASTDTQYF. In DNA form, the CDR3 reads TGTGCCAGCAGCCAAGAGGCGCGGGCTAGCACAGATACGCAGTATTTT.

As for this clonotype: A read error is possible here, since a much larger clone lies one base away. J is TRBJ2-1 and V is TRBV7-9; D uncertain. CDR3 size: 13 residues. Germline V CDR1 and CDR2: SEHNR, FQNEAQ (reference sequence). This CDR3 reads CVSSLLAPHEQFF. The CDR3 DNA follows: TGTGTCAGCAGCTTACTCGCTCCCCATGAGCAGTTCTTC.